This is a list of T cell receptor beta chains from one sample in a study of quantifying T cell responses using KT2 cells. From the UMI-ligation and nested PCR reads, TCRdb called clonotypes with MiXCR, one entry per CDR3 protein. The data contain around 50,000 distinct CDR3 sequences, 11% of them seen just once; the ten biggest clones take up more than 9%. Input material: PBMCs spiked with cells of the T cell clone KT2. Source of these receptors: a human donor. CDR3s include the opening cysteine and the closing phenylalanine or tryptophan. A D gene is named only where the DNA matches it firmly. The size entry is marked missing in some rows and otherwise reads once, few, many or a size class.

cdr3_aa	cdr3_nt	v_call	j_call	d_call	clone_size
CASRGGQSYGYTF	TGTGCCAGCAGAGGCGGACAGTCCTATGGCTACACCTTC	TRBV6-6	TRBJ1-2	-	many
CASTGSKGTEAFF	TGTGCCAGCACCGGGAGTAAAGGCACTGAAGCTTTCTTT	TRBV6-2/TRBV6-3	TRBJ1-1	-	-
CASSLLKTSGEAFF	TGTGCCAGCAGTTTACTTAAGACATCGGGTGAAGCTTTCTTT	TRBV27	TRBJ1-1	-	few
CASSLGGAPYEDEKLFF	TGTGCCAGCAGTTTGGGGGGCGCCCCTTATGAGGATGAAAAACTGTTTTTT	TRBV12-3/TRBV12-4	TRBJ1-4	-	few
CASSSLTGEYGYNF	TGTGCCAGCAGCTCACTAACAGGGGAGTATGGCTACAACTTC	TRBV7-2	TRBJ1-2	TRBD1	few
CSAPGTGQAFSGNTIYF	TGCAGTGCCCCAGGGACGGGACAGGCGTTCTCTGGAAACACCATATATTTT	TRBV20-1	TRBJ1-3	TRBD1	-
CSAPPGGSVDEQYF	TGCAGTGCCCCCCCGGGCGGGAGCGTTGACGAGCAGTACTTC	TRBV20-1	TRBJ2-7	TRBD2	-
CASSASTPQGGQGYTF	TGTGCCAGCAGCGCCTCCACGCCACAGGGGGGACAGGGCTACACCTTC	TRBV9	TRBJ1-2	TRBD1	few
CASSQEGIRNQPQHF	TGTGCCAGCTCCCAAGAGGGGATTCGCAATCAGCCCCAGCATTTT	TRBV6-1	TRBJ1-5	-	few
CATSAGGRDTGELFF	TGTGCCACCAGTGCCGGGGGGAGGGACACCGGGGAGCTGTTTTTT	TRBV24-1	TRBJ2-2	TRBD2	medium-sized
CSAGGVNQPQHF	TGCAGTGCAGGAGGGGTTAATCAGCCCCAGCATTTT	TRBV20-1	TRBJ1-5	-	few
CASSRMPPSGNTIYF	TGTGCCAGCAGCCGAATGCCCCCCTCTGGAAACACCATATATTTT	TRBV4-2	TRBJ1-3	-	-
CAWIRGARGTEAFF	TGTGCCTGGATTCGGGGGGCGCGGGGCACTGAAGCTTTCTTT	TRBV30	TRBJ1-1	-	few
CASSYHSGSSYNEQFF	TGTGCCAGCAGCTACCATAGCGGGAGCTCCTACAATGAGCAGTTCTTC	TRBV5-4	TRBJ2-1	TRBD2	-
CASSPGLAGEYEQYF	TGTGCCAGCAGCCCCGGACTAGCGGGAGAGTACGAGCAGTACTTC	TRBV5-4	TRBJ2-7	TRBD2	-
CASSSRLAGGPSQETQYF	TGTGCCAGCAGTTCCCGACTAGCGGGGGGGCCGTCCCAAGAGACCCAGTACTTC	TRBV27	TRBJ2-5	TRBD2	many
CASSSLNRLAEGSYEQYF	TGTGCCAGCAGCTCCCTGAACCGCTTGGCCGAAGGCTCCTACGAGCAGTACTTC	TRBV7-3	TRBJ2-7	-	few
CATSRDLAGGLEQYF	TGTGCCACCAGCAGAGATTTAGCGGGAGGGCTCGAGCAGTACTTC	TRBV15	TRBJ2-7	TRBD2	-
CASSLGVLGNSYEQYF	TGTGCCAGCAGCTTAGGGGTTCTTGGGAACTCCTACGAGCAGTACTTC	TRBV7-8	TRBJ2-7	-	-
CASSGVGGLGEQYF	TGTGCCAGCAGCGGGGTAGGGGGGCTCGGGGAGCAGTACTTC	TRBV9	TRBJ2-7	-	many
CASSVDTGPNYGYTF	TGTGCCAGCAGCGTAGATACAGGGCCTAACTATGGCTACACCTTC	TRBV9	TRBJ1-2	-	-
CASLGNLEQYF	TGTGCCAGCCTCGGGAACCTCGAGCAGTACTTC	TRBV3-1	TRBJ2-7	-	-
CASKVTGNTEAFF	TGCGCCAGCAAAGTTACAGGGAACACTGAAGCTTTCTTT	TRBV5-1	TRBJ1-1	-	-
CASSQGTGSTEAFF	TGTGCCAGCAGCCAAGGGACAGGGAGCACTGAAGCTTTCTTT	TRBV3-1	TRBJ1-1	TRBD1	-
CASSEDRVELTEAFF	TGTGCCAGCAGCGAGGACAGGGTAGAATTGACTGAAGCTTTCTTT	TRBV7-8	TRBJ1-1	TRBD1	few
CASSLIPSRPSANVLTF	TGTGCCAGCAGCTTAATCCCATCGCGTCCCAGTGCCAACGTCCTGACTTTC	TRBV7-3	TRBJ2-6	-	few
CASSSGTGEYEQYF	TGTGCCAGCAGCTCTGGGACAGGGGAATACGAGCAGTACTTC	TRBV5-5	TRBJ2-7	TRBD1	many
CASSLTRESYEQYF	TGTGCCAGCAGCTTAACGCGGGAGTCCTACGAGCAGTACTTC	TRBV11-3	TRBJ2-7	TRBD2	few
CSVGEGDQPQHF	TGCAGCGTTGGGGAGGGCGATCAGCCCCAGCATTTT	TRBV29-1	TRBJ1-5	-	-
CASSGGGFETQYF	TGCGCCAGCAGCGGAGGGGGCTTTGAGACCCAGTACTTC	TRBV5-1	TRBJ2-5	-	-
CASSQEHTGTSFYNEQFF	TGTGCCAGCAGCCAAGAGCATACCGGGACTAGCTTCTACAATGAGCAGTTCTTC	TRBV3-1	TRBJ2-1	TRBD2	few
CASSGSRSSYEQYF	TGTGCCAGCAGTGGGAGCAGGAGCTCCTACGAGCAGTACTTC	TRBV2	TRBJ2-7	-	-
CASSPETQYF	TGTGCCAGCAGCCCTGAGACCCAGTACTTC	TRBV14	TRBJ2-5	-	many
CSAMSGVNTGELFF	TGCAGTGCTATGAGCGGGGTGAACACCGGGGAGCTGTTTTTT	TRBV20-1	TRBJ2-2	TRBD2	many
CSALRAVVNYGYTF	TGCAGTGCTCTCCGGGCCGTCGTTAACTATGGCTACACCTTC	TRBV20-1	TRBJ1-2	-	many
CSAPKLTGRSLGREAFF	TGCAGTGCCCCTAAACTAACAGGGAGGTCCTTGGGTCGTGAAGCTTTCTTT	TRBV20-1	TRBJ1-1	-	-
CASSEAPRGASSGNTIYF	TGTGCCAGCAGTGAAGCGCCGAGGGGCGCCAGCTCTGGAAACACCATATATTTT	TRBV6-1	TRBJ1-3	-	few
CASSLEGTSNQPQHF	TGTGCCAGCAGTTTAGAGGGGACTAGCAATCAGCCCCAGCATTTT	TRBV12-3/TRBV12-4	TRBJ1-5	-	many
CASRSTPGSQETQYF	TGCGCCAGCAGATCGACCCCAGGGTCCCAAGAGACCCAGTACTTC	TRBV5-1	TRBJ2-5	-	few
CASSPQAGGETQYF	TGTGCCAGCAGCCCTCAAGCGGGAGGGGAGACCCAGTACTTC	TRBV9	TRBJ2-5	TRBD2	many
CASSPNVWEAEQYF	TGTGCCAGCTCACCAAACGTATGGGAGGCCGAGCAGTACTTC	TRBV18	TRBJ2-7	-	few
CASRRSQGSPYEQYF	TGTGCCAGCAGGCGGTCTCAGGGGTCTCCCTACGAGCAGTACTTC	TRBV6-1	TRBJ2-7	-	few
CSAKSLGDTGELFF	TGCAGTGCTAAGTCACTCGGGGACACCGGGGAGCTGTTTTTT	TRBV20-1	TRBJ2-2	-	few
CASSSGTGEQYF	TGCGCCAGCAGCTCCGGGACAGGCGAGCAGTACTTC	TRBV23-1	TRBJ2-7	TRBD1	few
CAWIASGSLLSSYNEQFF	TGTGCCTGGATAGCAAGCGGGAGTCTCCTTAGCTCCTACAATGAGCAGTTCTTC	TRBV30	TRBJ2-1	TRBD2	few
CASATGDYEQYF	TGTGCCAGCGCCACAGGAGATTACGAGCAGTACTTC	TRBV27	TRBJ2-7	-	few
CASSSQTGGPEAFF	TGTGCCAGCAGCTCCCAAACAGGGGGCCCTGAAGCTTTCTTT	TRBV11-1	TRBJ1-1	TRBD1	-
CSASLPMGWVAGANEQFF	TGCAGTGCTAGTCTCCCAATGGGGTGGGTAGCGGGAGCCAATGAGCAGTTCTTC	TRBV20-1	TRBJ2-1	TRBD2	many
CSARRGTGELFF	TGCAGTGCTAGGAGAGGTACCGGGGAGCTGTTTTTT	TRBV20-1	TRBJ2-2	-	many
CASSLDRGLRGYTF	TGTGCCAGCAGCTTGGACAGGGGGTTGAGGGGCTACACCTTC	TRBV7-2	TRBJ1-2	TRBD1	-
CASSFGANTEAFF	TGTGCCAGCAGTTTCGGGGCGAACACTGAAGCTTTCTTT	TRBV12-3/TRBV12-4	TRBJ1-1	-	-
CASSYGQETNTEAFF	TGCGCCAGCAGTTACGGACAGGAGACTAACACTGAAGCTTTCTTT	TRBV5-1	TRBJ1-1	TRBD1	-
CASSYSWNSPLHF	TGTGCCAGCAGTTATTCGTGGAATTCACCCCTCCACTTT	TRBV6-5	TRBJ1-6	-	few
CASSYGVSGRTANTGELFF	TGTGCCAGCAGTTACGGGGTTAGCGGGAGAACCGCGAACACCGGGGAGCTGTTTTTT	TRBV6-5	TRBJ2-2	TRBD2	few
CASTLAGSTDTQYF	TGCGCCAGCACCCTAGCGGGGTCCACAGATACGCAGTATTTT	TRBV5-1	TRBJ2-3	TRBD2	-
CASSTYTKNIQYF	TGTGCCAGCAGTACCTATACCAAAAACATTCAGTACTTC	TRBV6-5	TRBJ2-4	-	many
CSAHPTAGRTDTQYF	TGCAGTGCTCACCCCACAGCGGGAAGGACAGATACGCAGTATTTT	TRBV20-1	TRBJ2-3	TRBD2	-
CASSLSAYYGYTF	TGTGCCAGCAGCTTATCGGCCTACTATGGCTACACCTTC	TRBV7-2	TRBJ1-2	-	-